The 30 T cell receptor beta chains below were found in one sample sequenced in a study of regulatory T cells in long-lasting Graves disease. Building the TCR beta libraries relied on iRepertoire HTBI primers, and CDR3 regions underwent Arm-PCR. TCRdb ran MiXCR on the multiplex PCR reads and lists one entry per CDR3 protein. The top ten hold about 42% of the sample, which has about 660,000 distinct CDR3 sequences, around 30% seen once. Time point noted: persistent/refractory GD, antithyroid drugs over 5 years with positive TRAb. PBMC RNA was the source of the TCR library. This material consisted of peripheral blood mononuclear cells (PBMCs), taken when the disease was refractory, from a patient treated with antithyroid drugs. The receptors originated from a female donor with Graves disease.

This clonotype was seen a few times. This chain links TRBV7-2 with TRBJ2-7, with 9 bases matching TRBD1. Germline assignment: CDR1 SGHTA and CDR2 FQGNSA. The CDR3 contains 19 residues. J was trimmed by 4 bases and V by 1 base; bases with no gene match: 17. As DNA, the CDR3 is TGTGCCAGCAGCTTAGAGGGCATTAGGAGGGACAGGGCAAAATACGAGCAGTACTTC. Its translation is CASSLEGIRRDRAKYEQYF.

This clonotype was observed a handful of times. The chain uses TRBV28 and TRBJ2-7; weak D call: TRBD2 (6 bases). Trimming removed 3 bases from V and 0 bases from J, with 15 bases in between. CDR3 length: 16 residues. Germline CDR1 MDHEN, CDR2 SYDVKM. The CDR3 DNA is TGTGCCAGCAGTTTCCCCCTAGCGTATAGCTCCTACGAGCAGTACTTC. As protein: CASSFPLAYSSYEQYF.

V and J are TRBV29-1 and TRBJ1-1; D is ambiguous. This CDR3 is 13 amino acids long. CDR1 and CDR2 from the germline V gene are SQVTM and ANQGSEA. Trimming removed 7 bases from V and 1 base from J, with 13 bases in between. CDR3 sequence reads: CSAAPTGNTEAFF. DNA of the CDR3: TGCAGCGCTGCTCCTACGGGGAACACTGAAGCTTTCTTT.

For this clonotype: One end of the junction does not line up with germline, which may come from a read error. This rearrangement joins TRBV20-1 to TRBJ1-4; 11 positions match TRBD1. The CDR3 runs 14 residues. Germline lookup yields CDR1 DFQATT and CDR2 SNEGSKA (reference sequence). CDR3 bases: TGCAGTGGTAGATCCGGGACAGGGGGTGAAAAACTGTTTTTT. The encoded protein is CSGRSGTGGEKLFF.

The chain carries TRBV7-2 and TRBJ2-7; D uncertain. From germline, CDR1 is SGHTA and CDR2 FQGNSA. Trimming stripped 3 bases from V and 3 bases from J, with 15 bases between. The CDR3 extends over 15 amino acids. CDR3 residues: CASSFTRRVDYEQYF. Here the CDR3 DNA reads TGTGCCAGCAGCTTCACTCGAAGGGTGGACTACGAGCAGTACTTC.

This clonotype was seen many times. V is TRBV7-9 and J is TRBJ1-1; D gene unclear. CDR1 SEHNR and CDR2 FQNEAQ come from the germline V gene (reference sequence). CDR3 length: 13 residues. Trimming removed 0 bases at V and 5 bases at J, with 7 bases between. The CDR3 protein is CASSLAGRTEAFF. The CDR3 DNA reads TGTGCCAGCAGCTTAGCAGGGAGGACTGAAGCTTTCTTT. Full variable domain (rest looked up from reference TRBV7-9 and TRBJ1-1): DTGVSQNPRHKITKRGQNVTFRCDPISEHNRLYWYRQTLGQGPEFLTYFQNEAQLEKSRLLSDRFSAERPKGSFSTLEIQRTEQGDSAMYLCASSLAGRTEAFFGQGTRLTVV.

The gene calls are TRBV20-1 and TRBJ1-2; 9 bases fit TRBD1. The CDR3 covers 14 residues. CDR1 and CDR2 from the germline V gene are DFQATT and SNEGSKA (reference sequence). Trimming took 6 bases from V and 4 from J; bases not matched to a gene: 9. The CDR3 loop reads CSATTGGRGYGYTF. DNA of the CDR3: TGCAGTGCAACCACAGGGGGCCGGGGCTATGGCTACACCTTC.

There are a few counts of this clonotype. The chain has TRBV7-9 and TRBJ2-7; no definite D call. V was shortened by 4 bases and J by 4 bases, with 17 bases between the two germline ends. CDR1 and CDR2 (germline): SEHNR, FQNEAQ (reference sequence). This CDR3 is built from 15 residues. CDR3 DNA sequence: TGTGCCAGCAGCTACCAGGCTTCGATCGGGTACGAGCAGTACTTC. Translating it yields CASSYQASIGYEQYF.

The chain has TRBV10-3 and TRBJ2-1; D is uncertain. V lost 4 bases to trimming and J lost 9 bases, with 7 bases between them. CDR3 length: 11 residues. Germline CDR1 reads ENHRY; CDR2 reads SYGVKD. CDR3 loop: CAISGVTEQFF. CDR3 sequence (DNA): TGTGCCATCAGTGGGGTGACTGAGCAGTTCTTC.

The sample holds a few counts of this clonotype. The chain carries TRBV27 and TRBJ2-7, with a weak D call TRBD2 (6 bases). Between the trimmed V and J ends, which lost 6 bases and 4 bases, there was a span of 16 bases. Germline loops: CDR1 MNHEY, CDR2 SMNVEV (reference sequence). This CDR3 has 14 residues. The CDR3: CASRKEGQRYEQYF. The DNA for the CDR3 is TGTGCCAGCAGAAAGGAGGGGCAGAGGTACGAGCAGTACTTC.

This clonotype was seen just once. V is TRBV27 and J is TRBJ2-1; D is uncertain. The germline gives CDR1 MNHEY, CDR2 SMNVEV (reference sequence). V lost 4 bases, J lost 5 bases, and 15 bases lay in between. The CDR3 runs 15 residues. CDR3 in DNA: TGTGCCAGCAGTTCGACCCCAGGTCGCCACAATGAGCAGTTCTTC. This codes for CASSSTPGRHNEQFF.

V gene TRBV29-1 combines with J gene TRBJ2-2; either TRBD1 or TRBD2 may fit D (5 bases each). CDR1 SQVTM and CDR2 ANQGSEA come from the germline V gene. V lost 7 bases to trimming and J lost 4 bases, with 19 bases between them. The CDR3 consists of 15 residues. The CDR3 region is CSATPGPSGTGELFF. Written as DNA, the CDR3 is TGCAGCGCCACTCCGGGACCCTCAGGCACCGGGGAGCTGTTTTTT.

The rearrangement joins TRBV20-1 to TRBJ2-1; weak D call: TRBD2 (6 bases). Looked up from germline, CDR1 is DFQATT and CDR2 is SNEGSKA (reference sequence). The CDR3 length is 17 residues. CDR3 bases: TGCAGCCTCGGCGGGGCGGGTGATAAGAGCTCCTACAATGAGCAGTTCTTC. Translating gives CSLGGAGDKSSYNEQFF.

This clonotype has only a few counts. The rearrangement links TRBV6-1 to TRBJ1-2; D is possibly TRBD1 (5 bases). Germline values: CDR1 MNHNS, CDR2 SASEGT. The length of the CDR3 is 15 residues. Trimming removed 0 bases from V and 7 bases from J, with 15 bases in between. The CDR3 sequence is CASSEALGQGGGYTF. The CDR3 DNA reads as TGTGCCAGCAGTGAAGCGCTGGGGCAGGGCGGTGGCTACACCTTC.

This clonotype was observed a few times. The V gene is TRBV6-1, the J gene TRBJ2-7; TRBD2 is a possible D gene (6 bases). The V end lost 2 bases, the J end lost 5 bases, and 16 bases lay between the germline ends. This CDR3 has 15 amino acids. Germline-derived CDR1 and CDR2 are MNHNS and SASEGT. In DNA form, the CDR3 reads TGTGCCAGCAGTGAATCGGGGGTGGGGCTGAACGAGCAGTACTTC. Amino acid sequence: CASSESGVGLNEQYF.

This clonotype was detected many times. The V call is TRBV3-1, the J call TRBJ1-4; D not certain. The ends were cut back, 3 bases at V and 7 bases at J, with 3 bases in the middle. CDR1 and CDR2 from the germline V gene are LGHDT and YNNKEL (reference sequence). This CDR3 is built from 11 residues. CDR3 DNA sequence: TGTGCCAGCAGCCAGAGTGAAAAACTGTTTTTT. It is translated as CASSQSEKLFF.

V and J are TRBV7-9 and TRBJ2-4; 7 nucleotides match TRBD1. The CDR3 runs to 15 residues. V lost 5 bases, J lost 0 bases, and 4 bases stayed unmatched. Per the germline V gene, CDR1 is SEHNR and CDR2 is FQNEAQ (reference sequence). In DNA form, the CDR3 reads TGTGCCAGCAGCGACGGGACAGCAGCCAAAAACATTCAGTACTTC. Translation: CASSDGTAAKNIQYF.

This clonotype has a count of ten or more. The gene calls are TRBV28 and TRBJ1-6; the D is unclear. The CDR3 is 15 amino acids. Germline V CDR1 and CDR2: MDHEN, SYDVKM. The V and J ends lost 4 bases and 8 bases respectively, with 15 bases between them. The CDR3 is CASSSGLRRDSPLHF. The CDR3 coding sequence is TGTGCCAGCAGTTCCGGACTGCGCCGCGATTCACCCCTCCACTTT.

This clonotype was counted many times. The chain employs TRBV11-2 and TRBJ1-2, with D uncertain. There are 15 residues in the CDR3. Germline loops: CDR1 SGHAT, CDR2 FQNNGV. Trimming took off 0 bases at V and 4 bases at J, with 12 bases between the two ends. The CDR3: CASSLDNGFSYGYTF. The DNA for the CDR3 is TGTGCCAGCAGCTTAGATAACGGATTTTCCTATGGCTACACCTTC.

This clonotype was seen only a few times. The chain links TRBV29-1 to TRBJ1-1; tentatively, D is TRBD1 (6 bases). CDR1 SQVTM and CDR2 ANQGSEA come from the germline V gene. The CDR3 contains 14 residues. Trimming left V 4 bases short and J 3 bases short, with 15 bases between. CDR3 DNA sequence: TGCAGCGTTGCGAACCGGGGGGCGGACACTGAAGCTTTCTTT. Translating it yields CSVANRGADTEAFF.

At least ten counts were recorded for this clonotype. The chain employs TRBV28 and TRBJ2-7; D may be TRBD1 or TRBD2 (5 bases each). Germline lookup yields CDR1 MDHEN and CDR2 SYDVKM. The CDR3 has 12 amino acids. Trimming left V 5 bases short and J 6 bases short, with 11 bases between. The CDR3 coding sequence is TGTGCCAGCAGTACCTGGGGGACCGAGCAGTACTTC. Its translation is CASSTWGTEQYF.

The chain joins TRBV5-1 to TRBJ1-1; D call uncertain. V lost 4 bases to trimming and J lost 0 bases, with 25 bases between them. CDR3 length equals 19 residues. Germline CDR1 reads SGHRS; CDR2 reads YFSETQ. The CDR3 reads CASSPLFSAGPSLNTEAFF. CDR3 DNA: TGCGCCAGCAGCCCCCTTTTTTCGGCAGGCCCGTCCTTGAACACTGAAGCTTTCTTT.

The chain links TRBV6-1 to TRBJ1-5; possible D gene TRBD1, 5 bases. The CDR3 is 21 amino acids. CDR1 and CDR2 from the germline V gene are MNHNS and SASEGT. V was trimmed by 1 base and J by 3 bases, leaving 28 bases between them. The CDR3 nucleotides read TGTGCCAGCAGTGAAGTGGTCTCAGGGAATTCCGGCTTCGGCGCCAATCAGCCCCAGCATTTT. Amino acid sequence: CASSEVVSGNSGFGANQPQHF.

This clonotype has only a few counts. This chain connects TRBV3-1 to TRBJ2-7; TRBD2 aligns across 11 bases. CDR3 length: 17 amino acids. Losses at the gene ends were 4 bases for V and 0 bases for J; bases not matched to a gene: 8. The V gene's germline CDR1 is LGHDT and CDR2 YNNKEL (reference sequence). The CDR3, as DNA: TGTGCCAGCAGCCCATCACGACTAGCGGGAAGCTCCTACGAGCAGTACTTC. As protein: CASSPSRLAGSSYEQYF.

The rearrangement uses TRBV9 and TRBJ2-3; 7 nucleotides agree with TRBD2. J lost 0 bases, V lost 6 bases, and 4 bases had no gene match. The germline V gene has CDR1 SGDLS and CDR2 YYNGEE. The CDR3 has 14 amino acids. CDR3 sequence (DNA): TGTGCCAGCACGACTAGCCTAAGCACAGATACGCAGTATTTT. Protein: CASTTSLSTDTQYF.

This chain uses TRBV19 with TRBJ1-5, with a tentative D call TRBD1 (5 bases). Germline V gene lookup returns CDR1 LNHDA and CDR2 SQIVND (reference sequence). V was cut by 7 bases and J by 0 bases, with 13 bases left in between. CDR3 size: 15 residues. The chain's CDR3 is CASNPAQGSNQPQHF. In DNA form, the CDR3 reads TGTGCCAGTAACCCCGCGCAGGGTAGCAATCAGCCCCAGCATTTT.

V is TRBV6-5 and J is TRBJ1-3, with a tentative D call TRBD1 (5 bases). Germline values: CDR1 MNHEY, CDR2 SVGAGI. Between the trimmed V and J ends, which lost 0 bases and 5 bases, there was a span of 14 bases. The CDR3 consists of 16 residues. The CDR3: CASSYSTVGGRNTIYF. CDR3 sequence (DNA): TGTGCCAGCAGTTACTCGACGGTCGGGGGTAGAAACACCATATATTTT.

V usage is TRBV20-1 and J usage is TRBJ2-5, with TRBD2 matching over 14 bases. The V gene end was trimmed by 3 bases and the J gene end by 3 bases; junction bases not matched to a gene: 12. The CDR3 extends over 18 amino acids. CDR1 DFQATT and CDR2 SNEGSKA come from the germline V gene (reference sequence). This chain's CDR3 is CSASFFEGLAGAEETQYF. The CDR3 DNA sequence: TGCAGTGCTAGTTTTTTCGAGGGACTAGCGGGAGCTGAAGAGACCCAGTACTTC.

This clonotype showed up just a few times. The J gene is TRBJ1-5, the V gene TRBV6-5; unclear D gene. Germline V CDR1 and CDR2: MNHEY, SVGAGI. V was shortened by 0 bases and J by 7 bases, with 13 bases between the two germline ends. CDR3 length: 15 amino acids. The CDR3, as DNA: TGTGCCAGCAGTTACTCGGGCGGGGTTGACCAGCCCCAGCATTTT. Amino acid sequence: CASSYSGGVDQPQHF.

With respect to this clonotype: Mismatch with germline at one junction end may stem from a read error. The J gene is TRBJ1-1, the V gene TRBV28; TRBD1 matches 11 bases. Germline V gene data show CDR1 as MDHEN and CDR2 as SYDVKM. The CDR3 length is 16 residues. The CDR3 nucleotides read TGCGCCAGCAGCCTCGGACAGGGGGCTTTCGACACTGAAGCTTTCTTT. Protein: CASSLGQGAFDTEAFF. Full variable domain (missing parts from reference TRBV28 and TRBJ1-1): DVKVTQSSRYLVKRTGEKVFLECVQDMDHENMFWYRQDPGLGLRLIYFSYDVKMKEKGDIPEGYSVSREKKERFSLILESASTNQTSMYLCASSLGQGAFDTEAFFGQGTRLTVV.